Shown below are 9 T cell receptor beta chains from a single sample sequenced in a study of CD4 T cells in relation to SARS-CoV-2 and coronaviruses. CD4+ T cells from unexposed donors were obtained before the COVID-19 pandemic (2011-2018). The cells were cultured for 10 days before CD4+ T cells were isolated. For these TCRs, the target antigens are not known. The data were produced by immunoSEQ multiplex PCR, yet TCRdb's version contains in-frame clones alone and is incomplete. This sample has 20,000 or so clones, with roughly four fifths found just once. What was sequenced was CD4+ T cells from PBMCs, cultured in vitro. These receptors all come from a human donor in good health.

The chain recombines TRBV6-5 with TRBJ2-7; 11 bases agree with TRBD1. The CDR3 consists of 14 residues. The germline V gene encodes CDR1 MNHEY and CDR2 SVGAGI. V lost 6 bases and J lost 3; bases outside the gene matches: 4. In nucleotides, the CDR3 is TGTGCCAGCAGGACCGGGACAGGGGGCTACGAGCAGTACTTC. As protein: CASRTGTGGYEQYF.

This sequence joins TRBV7-6 and TRBJ1-3; D might be TRBD1 (5 bases). Trimming left V 5 bases short and J 4 bases short, with 18 bases between. In germline, CDR1 is SGHVS, CDR2 FNYEAQ. CDR3 length: 16 residues. The CDR3, as DNA: TGTGCCAGCAGCCTGGGGCAGCCATCCCTAGGAAACACCATATATTTT. Its translation: CASSLGQPSLGNTIYF. The full variable domain, rest sourced from reference TRBV7-6 and TRBJ1-3, is GAGVSQSPRYKVTKRGQDVALRCDPISGHVSLYWYRQALGQGPEFLTYFNYEAQQDKSGLPNDRFSAERPEGSISTLTIQRTEQRDSAMYRCASSLGQPSLGNTIYFGEGSWLTVV.

The gene calls are TRBV7-2 and TRBJ1-2; D possibly corresponds to TRBD1 (6 bases). Germline V gene sequence: CDR1 SGHTA, CDR2 FQGNSA. This CDR3 has 14 amino acids. V lost 5 bases and J 6 bases, leaving 16 bases between the germline ends. CDR3 DNA sequence: TGTGCCAGCAGCGTAACACAGGGAGAAAATGGCTACACCTTC. Its translation is CASSVTQGENGYTF.

This clone was detected a few times. The chain links TRBV7-9 to TRBJ1-1, with TRBD1 matching 7 bases. With V trimmed by 3 bases and J by 1 base, 5 bases remained unmatched. The germline V gene has CDR1 SEHNR and CDR2 FQNEAQ (reference sequence). This CDR3 is 15 amino acids long. The CDR3 DNA sequence: TGTGCCAGCAGCTTCCCGGGACAGAGGAACACTGAAGCTTTCTTT. Translation: CASSFPGQRNTEAFF.

The chain employs TRBV27 and TRBJ1-3; tentatively, D is TRBD1 (6 bases). Germline assignment: CDR1 MNHEY and CDR2 SMNVEV (reference sequence). Trimming pared 3 bases from V and 4 bases from J, leaving 7 bases between. The CDR3 has 13 residues. The CDR3 region is CASSFGQGNTIYF. The CDR3 coding sequence is TGTGCCAGCAGTTTTGGACAGGGAAACACCATATATTTT.

In this sample, this clone turned up once. V gene TRBV6-2 or TRBV6-3 combines with J gene TRBJ1-5; TRBD1 is a possible D gene (5 bases). Looked up from germline, CDR1 is MNHEY and CDR2 is SVGEGT. V was cut by 6 bases and J by 3 bases, with 15 bases left in between. This CDR3 comprises 15 residues. The CDR3 here is CASSDYQTANQPQHF. The CDR3 coding sequence is TGTGCCAGCAGCGACTACCAGACAGCCAATCAGCCCCAGCATTTT.

V and J are TRBV4-1 and TRBJ2-1, with D possibly being TRBD2 (7 bases). Germline CDR1 and CDR2: MGHRA and YSYEKL. CDR3 size: 18 residues. V was cut by 1 base and J by 0 bases, with 16 bases left in between. The CDR3 here is CASSQAPLRGGSYNEQFF. CDR3 DNA: TGCGCCAGCAGCCAAGCCCCTCTGAGGGGGGGCTCCTACAATGAGCAGTTCTTC.

The rearrangement uses TRBV2 and TRBJ2-1, with 10 nucleotides matching TRBD2. Germline trimming cut 2 bases from V and 7 bases from J; bases unmatched to any gene: 8. The CDR3 is 16 amino acids. Germline lookup yields CDR1 SNHLY and CDR2 FYNNEI. Here the CDR3 reads CASSEWQLAGMNEQFF. In DNA, the CDR3 is TGTGCCAGCAGTGAATGGCAACTAGCGGGAATGAATGAGCAGTTCTTC.

The chain carries TRBV6-5 and TRBJ2-2; 8 nucleotides agree with TRBD1. CDR3 length: 14 residues. The J segment lost 6 bases and the V segment lost 6 bases, leaving 6 bases of the junction unmatched. From germline, CDR1 is MNHEY and CDR2 SVGAGI. Here the CDR3 DNA reads TGTGCCAGCAGCCAGGACAGGGTTGCCGGGGAGCTGTTTTTT. Protein product: CASSQDRVAGELFF.